The clone carrying this T cell receptor beta chain was counted a few times. This entry belongs to a study of blood T cell repertoires in COVID-19. This CDR3 region has 11 residues. The germline V gene encodes CDR1 SEHNR and CDR2 FQNEAQ (reference sequence). Between the trimmed V and J ends, which lost 6 bases and 2 bases, there was a span of 4 bases. Clones were read by immunoSEQ multiplex PCR, and TCRdb kept only the in-frame ones, dropping some. Of tens of thousands of clones in the sample, about nine tenths were seen once. The chain uses TRBV7-9 and TRBJ1-1; D is uncertain. This receptor was identified in a human donor in a cohort sampled during active COVID-19. The sequenced material came from peripheral blood. The DNA of the CDR3 is TGTGCCAGCAGTTCTAACACTGAAGCTTTCTTT. This translates into CASSSNTEAFF. Full variable domain (rest looked up from reference TRBV7-9 and TRBJ1-1): DTGVSQNPRHKITKRGQNVTFRCDPISEHNRLYWYRQTLGQGPEFLTYFQNEAQLEKSRLLSDRFSAERPKGSFSTLEIQRTEQGDSAMYLCASSSNTEAFFGQGTRLTVV.